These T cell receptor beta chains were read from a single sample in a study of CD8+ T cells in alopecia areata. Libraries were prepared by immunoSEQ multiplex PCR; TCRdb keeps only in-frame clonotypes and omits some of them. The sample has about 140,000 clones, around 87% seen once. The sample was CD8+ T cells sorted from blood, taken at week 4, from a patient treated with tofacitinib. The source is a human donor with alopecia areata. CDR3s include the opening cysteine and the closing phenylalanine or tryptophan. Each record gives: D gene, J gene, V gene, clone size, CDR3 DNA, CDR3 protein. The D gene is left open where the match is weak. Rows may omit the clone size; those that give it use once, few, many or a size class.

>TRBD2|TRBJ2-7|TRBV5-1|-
TGCGCCAGCAGCTCAGCACTAGCGGGAGAGGGTCCAACCGAGCAGTACTTC
CASSSALAGEGPTEQYF
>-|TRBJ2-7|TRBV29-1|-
TGCAGCGTTGAAGGGGCCAGGGGAACCTACGAGCAGTACTTC
CSVEGARGTYEQYF
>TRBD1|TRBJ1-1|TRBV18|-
TGTGCCAGCTCAACCGGACAGGAGAACACTGAAGCTTTCTTT
CASSTGQENTEAFF
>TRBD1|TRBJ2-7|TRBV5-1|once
TGCGCCAGCAGCTTGGGGCAGGGGGCGAACGAGCAGTACTTC
CASSLGQGANEQYF
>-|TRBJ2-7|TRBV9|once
TGTGCCAGCACGCTGGGGGACACCACCAACGAGCAGTACTTC
CASTLGDTTNEQYF
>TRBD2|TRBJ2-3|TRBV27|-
TGTGCCAGCAGTCCAGCGGGGGGGCGGACAGATACGCAGTATTTT
CASSPAGGRTDTQYF
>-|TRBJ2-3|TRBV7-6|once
TGTGCCAGCAGCTTCAGAGATGCTAGCACAGATACGCAGTATTTT
CASSFRDASTDTQYF
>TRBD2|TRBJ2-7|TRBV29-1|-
TGCAGCGTTGAGGTAGCGGGGACCTACGAGCAGTACTTC
CSVEVAGTYEQYF
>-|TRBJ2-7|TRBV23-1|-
TGCGCCAGCAGCCTAGCGACCTCCTACGAGCAGTACTTC
CASSLATSYEQYF
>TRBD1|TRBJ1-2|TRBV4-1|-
TGCGCCAGCAGCGAAGAGACAGGGGCCCTTTACGGCTACACCTTC
CASSEETGALYGYTF
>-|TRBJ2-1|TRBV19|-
TGTGCCAGTACCGCTAGTCACTACAATGAGCAGTTCTTC
CASTASHYNEQFF
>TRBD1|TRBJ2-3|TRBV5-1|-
TGCGCCAGCAGCTTGGGGACAGGGATGGCAGATACGCAGTATTTT
CASSLGTGMADTQYF
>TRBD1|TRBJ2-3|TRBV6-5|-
TGTGCCAGCAGTTCGGGACAGGGTACAGATACGCAGTATTTT
CASSSGQGTDTQYF
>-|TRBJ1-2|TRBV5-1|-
TGCGCCAGCAGCTTGTGGGGTTTGACTGCTAACTATGGCTACACCTTC
CASSLWGLTANYGYTF
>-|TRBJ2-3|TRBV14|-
TGTGCCAGCAGCCAAGATCTGCAGAGCCCGGGGGATACGCAGTATTTT
CASSQDLQSPGDTQYF
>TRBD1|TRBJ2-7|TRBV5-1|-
TGCGCCAGCAGCGTCGGGACAGAGGTATGGGAGCAGTACTTC
CASSVGTEVWEQYF
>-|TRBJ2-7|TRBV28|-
TGTGCCAGCAGTTCCGCCGGGACCGGCTACGAGCAGTACTTC
CASSSAGTGYEQYF
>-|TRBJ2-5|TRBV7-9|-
TGTGCCAGCAGCTTATACGAGACCCAGTACTTC
CASSLYETQYF
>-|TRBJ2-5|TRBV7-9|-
TGTGCCAGCAGCTTGGGGACCCAAGAGACCCAGTACTTC
CASSLGTQETQYF
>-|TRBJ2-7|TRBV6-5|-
TGTGCCAGCAGTTACTCCCGGTTCTACGAGCAGTACTTC
CASSYSRFYEQYF
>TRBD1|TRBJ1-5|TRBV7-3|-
TGTGCCAGCAGCACCGGACAGGGCATAGAGCCCCAGCATTTT
CASSTGQGIEPQHF
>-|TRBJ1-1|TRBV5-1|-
TGCGCCAGCAGCTTGGTAATCGGCACTGAAGCTTTCTTT
CASSLVIGTEAFF
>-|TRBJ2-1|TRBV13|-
TGTGCCTCCAAATCGGGGCCTAGCTCCTACAATGAGCAGTTCTTC
CASKSGPSSYNEQFF
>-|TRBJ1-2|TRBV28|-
TGTGCCAGCAGTTTTGATCTTGGGGCAAATCGGGGCTACACCTTC
CASSFDLGANRGYTF
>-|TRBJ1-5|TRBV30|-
TGTGCCTGGACCCTGCCTGGGGAAGGCCAGCCCCAGCATTTT
CAWTLPGEGQPQHF
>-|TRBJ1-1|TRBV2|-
TGTGCCAGCAGTGGGTGGAACGGTGGTGAGGCGGCTTTCTTT
CASSGWNGGEAAFF
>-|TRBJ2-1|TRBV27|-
TGTGCCAGCAGTTTCGAACTAGCCCCCGGCAATGAGCAGTTCTTC
CASSFELAPGNEQFF
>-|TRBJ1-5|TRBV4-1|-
TGCGCCAGCAGCCAAGAACCGAGGAGCAATCAGCCCCAGCATTTT
CASSQEPRSNQPQHF
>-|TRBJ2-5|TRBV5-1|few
TGCGCCAGCAGCACAGACAATCTTCAAGAGACCCAGTACTTC
CASSTDNLQETQYF
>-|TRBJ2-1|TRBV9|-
TGTGCCAGCAGCGGTCCGGACAGCTACAATGAGCAGTTCTTC
CASSGPDSYNEQFF
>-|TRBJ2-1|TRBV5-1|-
TGCGCCAGCAGCTTGGTACTGGGACTCGGATACAATGAGCAGTTCTTC
CASSLVLGLGYNEQFF
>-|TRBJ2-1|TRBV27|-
TGTGCCAGCGAATCATCCGGGGGCGCCTACAATGAGCAGTTCTTC
CASESSGGAYNEQFF
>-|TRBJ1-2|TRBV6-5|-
TGTGCCAGCAGTTACGGGCAGGCTACTAACTATGGCTACACCTTC
CASSYGQATNYGYTF
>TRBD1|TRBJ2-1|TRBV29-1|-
TGCAGCGTTGAAGACCCCGGGACAGGGACCTACAATGAGCAGTTCTTC
CSVEDPGTGTYNEQFF
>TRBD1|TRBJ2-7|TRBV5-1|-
TGCGCCAGCAGCTCCGGGACAGGGGCCTACGAGCAGTACTTC
CASSSGTGAYEQYF
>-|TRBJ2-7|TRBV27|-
TGTGCCAGCAGTTTACTAAGGACATCGGCAGCCTACGAGCAGTACTTC
CASSLLRTSAAYEQYF
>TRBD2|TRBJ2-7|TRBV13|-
TGTGCCAGCAGCTTGGGCGGGAGGAATTACGAGCAGTACTTC
CASSLGGRNYEQYF
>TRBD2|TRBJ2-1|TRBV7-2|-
TGTGCCAGCAGCTTAGTCCTAGCGGGAGGGAATGAGCAGTTCTTC
CASSLVLAGGNEQFF
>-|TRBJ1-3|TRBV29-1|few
TGCAGCGTTGAGGATTTTCAGACAAACACCATATATTTT
CSVEDFQTNTIYF
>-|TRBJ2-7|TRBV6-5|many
TGTGCCAGCAGCCCGAGGGCTTCCAACGCCTACGAGCAGTACTTC
CASSPRASNAYEQYF
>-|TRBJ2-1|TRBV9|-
TGTGCCAGCAGCGCCGACAGTAATGAGCAGTTCTTC
CASSADSNEQFF
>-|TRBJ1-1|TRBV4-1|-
TGCGCCAGCAGCCAAGTTGTGTCAGGGAGCACTGAAGCTTTCTTT
CASSQVVSGSTEAFF
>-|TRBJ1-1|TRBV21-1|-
TGTGCCAGCAGCAGGGGCGACACTGAAGCTTTCTTT
CASSRGDTEAFF
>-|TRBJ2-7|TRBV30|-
TGTGCCTGGACTGTGGGTGACAGGAGAGACTACGAGCAGTACTTC
CAWTVGDRRDYEQYF
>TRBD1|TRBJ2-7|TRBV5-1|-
TGCGCCAGCAGCTTTGGCAGGGGGCAAGACGAGCAGTACTTC
CASSFGRGQDEQYF
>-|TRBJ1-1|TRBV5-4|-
TGTGCCAGCAGCTTCAGGGGAACTGAAGCTTTCTTT
CASSFRGTEAFF